A single sample gave rise to the 15 T cell receptor beta chains below, sequenced in a study of blood T cell repertoires in COVID-19. Repertoires were generated with immunoSEQ multiplex PCR, while TCRdb's copy carries only in-frame clones and drops some. This repertoire shows approximately 230,000 clones, about 86% found once; its top ten account for over 1.1%. Sequencing used peripheral blood. The receptors were gathered from a man at least 80 years old with acute or convalescent COVID-19.

The V gene is TRBV5-1, the J gene TRBJ1-1; 7 bases line up with TRBD1. CDR1 SGHRS and CDR2 YFSETQ come from the germline V gene. V was pared by 3 bases and J by 0 bases, with 8 bases of the junction left unmatched. The CDR3 length is 16 residues. The CDR3 sequence is CASSSRDSNMNTEAFF. The DNA for the CDR3 is TGCGCCAGCAGCTCCCGGGACAGCAACATGAACACTGAAGCTTTCTTT.

The CDR3 protein is CASSARSYEQYF. The CDR3 nucleotides read TGTGCCAGCAGTGCTCGGTCCTACGAGCAGTACTTC. The chain recombines TRBV2 with TRBJ2-7; D is ambiguous. Germline values: CDR1 SNHLY, CDR2 FYNNEI. V was clipped by 4 bases and J by 1 base, with 5 bases between them. The CDR3 has 12 residues.

The rearrangement uses TRBV2 and TRBJ2-7; possible D gene TRBD1, 6 bases. This CDR3 contains 14 residues. Trimming cost V 4 bases and J 3 bases, with 13 bases left between them. Germline lookup yields CDR1 SNHLY and CDR2 FYNNEI. Here the CDR3 DNA reads TGTGCCAGCAGTGTAGAGAGGGGGAACTACGAGCAGTACTTC. It encodes CASSVERGNYEQYF.

The gene calls are TRBV5-1 and TRBJ2-1; 8 bases align to TRBD2. The CDR3 covers 15 residues. The J segment lost 8 bases and the V segment lost 0 bases, leaving 7 bases of the junction unmatched. The germline CDR1 and CDR2 sequences are SGHRS and YFSETQ. The CDR3 nucleotides read TGCGCCAGCAGCTTGGCCGGGGGGGCTGTCTATGAGCAGTTCTTC. The encoded protein is CASSLAGGAVYEQFF.

V is TRBV20-1 and J is TRBJ1-1; no clear D. Germline V gene data show CDR1 as DFQATT and CDR2 as SNEGSKA (reference sequence). The CDR3 runs 11 residues. V was shortened by 5 bases and J by 5 bases, with 9 bases between the two germline ends. The CDR3 DNA sequence: TGCAGTGCTCGGTCCCAAACTGAAGCTTTCTTT. Protein: CSARSQTEAFF.

The chain recombines TRBV7-2 with TRBJ2-5; maybe TRBD1 (5 bases). Between the trimmed V and J ends, which lost 1 base and 5 bases, there was a span of 8 bases. CDR1 and CDR2 (germline): SGHTA, FQGNSA. The CDR3 has 13 amino acids. The CDR3 region is CASSLVRVETQYF. The DNA of the CDR3 is TGTGCCAGCAGCTTAGTCAGGGTCGAGACCCAGTACTTC.

V is TRBV7-2 and J is TRBJ1-2, with TRBD1 matching over 8 bases. In germline, CDR1 is SGHTA, CDR2 FQGNSA. V lost 3 bases to trimming and J lost 8 bases; unmatched junction nucleotides: 8. CDR3 length: 14 amino acids. The CDR3 loop reads CASSLQGQANGYTF. The CDR3 DNA reads TGTGCCAGCAGCTTGCAGGGACAGGCTAACGGCTACACCTTC.

V is TRBV5-4 and J is TRBJ2-5; D might be TRBD1 (6 bases). Trimming cost V 5 bases and J 1 base, with 18 bases left between them. The CDR3 length is 16 residues. Germline loops: CDR1 SGHNT, CDR2 YYREEE (reference sequence). The CDR3: CASRSPTQGPQETQYF. Written as DNA, the CDR3 is TGTGCCAGCAGGAGCCCAACACAGGGTCCCCAAGAGACCCAGTACTTC.

The chain joins TRBV2 to TRBJ1-3; D possibly corresponds to TRBD1 (6 bases). Germline values: CDR1 SNHLY, CDR2 FYNNEI. The CDR3 is 16 amino acids. The ends were cut back, 6 bases at V and 0 bases at J, with 15 bases in the middle. Written as DNA, the CDR3 is TGTGCCAGCAGATCACCGACAGGTAGCTCTGGAAACACCATATATTTT. This sequence encodes CASRSPTGSSGNTIYF.

The rearrangement joins TRBV6-4 to TRBJ2-1; 11 bases match TRBD2. V dropped 5 bases and J dropped 9; count of bases not matched to a gene: 3. The CDR3 has 13 amino acids. CDR1 MRHNA and CDR2 SNTAGT come from the germline V gene. The CDR3: CASSTSGSSEQFF. The CDR3 coding sequence is TGTGCCAGCAGTACTAGCGGGAGCAGTGAGCAGTTCTTC.

The chain is built from TRBV7-8 and TRBJ2-5; tentatively, D is TRBD2 (6 bases). Germline-derived CDR1 and CDR2 are SGHVS and FQNEAQ. The CDR3 has 15 amino acids. V dropped 5 bases and J dropped 4 bases, with 17 bases sitting between them. The CDR3, as DNA: TGTGCCAGCAGCCGAGGAACGGGAGCGGGAGAGACCCAGTACTTC. This codes for CASSRGTGAGETQYF.

The chain recombines TRBV7-2 with TRBJ2-7; D gene unclear. CDR1 SGHTA and CDR2 FQGNSA come from the germline V gene. Trimming took off 1 base at V and 1 base at J, with 14 bases between the two ends. This CDR3 is built from 16 residues. The CDR3 coding sequence is TGTGCCAGCAGCTTAGATTACGCGACACCTTCCTACGAGCAGTACTTC. Amino acid sequence: CASSLDYATPSYEQYF.

This sequence joins TRBV7-9 and TRBJ1-1; D perhaps matches TRBD1 (5 bases). From germline, CDR1 is SEHNR and CDR2 FQNEAQ (reference sequence). Trimming pared 0 bases from V and 3 bases from J, leaving 14 bases between. The CDR3 runs to 16 residues. CDR3 sequence (DNA): TGTGCCAGCAGCTTAGCGGGCTCTCAAGGGGACACTGAAGCTTTCTTT. Translation: CASSLAGSQGDTEAFF.

The V call is TRBV15, the J call TRBJ1-5; 9 bases agree with TRBD1. Unmatched junction bases numbered 11, after V lost 5 bases and J lost 0 bases. Germline V gives CDR1 LNHNV, CDR2 YYDKDF (reference sequence). The CDR3 runs 18 residues. CDR3 region: CATSGLGQGLYSNQPQHF. DNA of the CDR3: TGTGCCACCAGCGGCCTGGGACAGGGTTTATATAGCAATCAGCCCCAGCATTTT.

The chain joins TRBV24-1 to TRBJ2-7; 7 bases are shared with TRBD1. After removal of 3 bases from V and 0 bases from J, the junction contained 4 bases not matched to a gene. Germline V CDR1 and CDR2: KGHDR, SFDVKD. This CDR3 region has 15 residues. In DNA form, the CDR3 reads TGTGCCACCAGTGATCGCCAGGGGGACTCCTACGAGCAGTACTTC. As protein: CATSDRQGDSYEQYF.